What follows describes a single T cell receptor (beta chain). Its antigen specificity is not known. No base quality information exists; no much larger clone differs at one position. These data come from a study of blood T cell repertoires in COVID-19 (dated by TCRdb to 2020 to 2021). Describing the broader study: Samples from collaborators originated in the United States, Italy and Spain and spanned both the acute and convalescent phases of COVID-19. The prospective study material was composed of cDNA or gDNA derived from T cells, B-cell-depleted T cells, or PBMCs. Subjects who had been exposed to COVID-19, were actively infected with it, or had recovered from it provided the deeply sampled blood TCRbeta repertoires that made up the dataset. The repertoires were released in a freely available public database meant as a resource for research on the immune response to SARS-CoV-2. The samples were drawn from two sources: the first 160 participants of the ongoing ImmuneRACE study, and about 1,300 subjects contributed by 6 global collaborators. A de-identified subject ID, COVID-19 status, age in years and sex were almost always included in the sample metadata. Where available, HLA class I and class II types were taken from metadata supplied by the sample provider and were not determined by assay-based typing.

TCRbeta CDR3 regions were amplified from genomic DNA by means of the immunoSEQ Assay, a bias-controlled multiplex PCR. In the authors' own workflow: Nucleated cell counts per sample were estimated from amplification of reference gene primers within the assay. To quantify the absolute abundance of each unique TCRbeta CDR3 rearrangement, sequence reads were collapsed and filtered. Productive Simpson clonality was computed per sample as the square root of Simpson's diversity index over productive rearrangements. TCRdb carries this immuneACCESS record with in-frame sequences only. Its versions omit some clonotypes, under half of them owing to an unresolved V gene in the studies checked, with the rest unexplained. V, J and clone size reflect that table, while D and trimming were determined from the DNA. For this sample the table gives under 200,000 clones, of which about four fifths were detected only once. Of the sample, approximately 7.7% is held by the ten largest clones.

Results and caveats for the whole study, not just this receptor: How much clinical and demographic metadata was included differed by source and by participant, and the metadata was provided uncurated.

One collaborating source in Seattle enrolled patients during active infection and followed them longitudinally through the course of disease. Each collaborating institution followed its own protocols to collect whole blood in K2EDTA tubes. Collaborator samples were shipped for TCRbeta analysis as frozen whole blood, isolated PBMCs, or DNA extracted from either sample type. The CDR3 measures 16 amino acids from cysteine to phenylalanine. Of all the DNA, just the CDR3 is kept, 48 bases in frame from base 1. In the germline V gene, CDR1 corresponds to LGHNA and CDR2 to YNFKEQ. V loses 0 bases at its end and J loses 8 bases; junction bases beyond the gene matches: 7.

This clonotype was sampled from a woman aged 60-75 years with COVID-19, enrolled during active disease. Here the chain combines TRBV4-2 and TRBJ1-2, with 12 middle bases fitting TRBD1. Sequencing was performed on peripheral blood. At the DNA level, the sequence is TGTGCCAGCAGCCAAGATAGAGGGACAGGGGGCGGAGGCTACACCTTC. The translation is CASSQDRGTGGGGYTF.